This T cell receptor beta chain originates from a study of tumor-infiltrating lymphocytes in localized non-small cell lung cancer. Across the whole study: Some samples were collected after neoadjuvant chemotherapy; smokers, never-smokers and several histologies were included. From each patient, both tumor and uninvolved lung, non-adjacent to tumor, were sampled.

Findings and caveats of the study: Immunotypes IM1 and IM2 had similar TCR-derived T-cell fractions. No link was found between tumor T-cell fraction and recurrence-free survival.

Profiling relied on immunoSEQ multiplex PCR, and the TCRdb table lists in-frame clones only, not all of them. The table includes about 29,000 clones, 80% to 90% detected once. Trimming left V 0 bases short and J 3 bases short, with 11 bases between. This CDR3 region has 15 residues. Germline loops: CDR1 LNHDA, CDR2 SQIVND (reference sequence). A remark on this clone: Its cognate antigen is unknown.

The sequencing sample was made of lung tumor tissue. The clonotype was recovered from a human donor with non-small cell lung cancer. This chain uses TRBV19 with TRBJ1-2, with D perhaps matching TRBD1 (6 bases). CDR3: CASSIEGGEHYGYTF. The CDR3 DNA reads TGTGCCAGTAGTATAGAAGGGGGGGAGCACTATGGCTACACCTTC. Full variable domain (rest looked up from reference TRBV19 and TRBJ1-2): DGGITQSPKYLFRKEGQNVTLSCEQNLNHDAMYWYRQDPGQGLRLIYYSQIVNDFQKGDIAEGYSVSREKKESFPLTVTSAQKNPTAFYLCASSIEGGEHYGYTFGSGTRLTVV.